The rows below give T cell receptor beta chains drawn from one sample of a study of T cells after yellow fever vaccination. TCRdb used MiXCR to reprocess the 5' RACE reads, holding one entry per CDR3 protein. In the table there are 310,000 or so distinct CDR3 sequences, roughly 6.8% of which are singletons. The starting material was PBMCs, obtained around 45 days after the first yellow fever vaccination. These receptors all stem from a man younger than 35 who received the YFV17D yellow fever vaccine. Each CDR3 is given with its conserved first and last residue. The order of the fields is V gene, J gene, D gene, clone size, CDR3 protein, CDR3 DNA. The D gene is left open where the match is weak. Clone size appears in some rows only: once, few, many, or a class for an expanded clone.

v_gene: TRBV3-1; j_gene: TRBJ1-2; d_gene: .; abundance: .; CDR3aa: CASSPTGPSYGYTF; CDR3nt: TGTGCCAGCAGCCCAACCGGCCCGTCGTATGGCTACACCTTC
v_gene: TRBV18; j_gene: TRBJ2-7; d_gene: .; abundance: .; CDR3aa: CASSPSRVAYEQYF; CDR3nt: TGTGCCAGCTCACCAAGCCGGGTAGCCTACGAGCAGTACTTC
v_gene: TRBV6-1; j_gene: TRBJ1-3; d_gene: .; abundance: .; CDR3aa: CASRKTRVSGNTIYF; CDR3nt: TGTGCCAGCAGAAAAACACGAGTCTCTGGAAACACCATATATTTT
v_gene: TRBV11-1; j_gene: TRBJ2-3; d_gene: TRBD1; abundance: .; CDR3aa: CASSFSGTGRPYFTDTQYF; CDR3nt: TGTGCCAGCAGCTTCTCCGGGACAGGGCGCCCCTATTTTACAGATACGCAGTATTTT
v_gene: TRBV12-3/TRBV12-4; j_gene: TRBJ2-2; d_gene: .; abundance: .; CDR3aa: CASSPEVPGELFF; CDR3nt: TGTGCCAGCAGCCCCGAGGTCCCCGGGGAGCTGTTTTTT
v_gene: TRBV6-1; j_gene: TRBJ1-1; d_gene: .; abundance: many; CDR3aa: CASSLPGGGEAFF; CDR3nt: TGTGCCAGCAGCCTCCCCGGCGGGGGCGAAGCTTTCTTT
v_gene: TRBV4-1; j_gene: TRBJ2-1; d_gene: TRBD1; abundance: .; CDR3aa: CASSQRLTGGSYNEQFF; CDR3nt: TGCGCCAGCAGCCAACGCCTAACAGGGGGCTCCTACAATGAGCAGTTCTTC
v_gene: TRBV7-2; j_gene: TRBJ2-3; d_gene: .; abundance: .; CDR3aa: CASRPRPQGTQYF; CDR3nt: TGTGCCAGCCGACCTAGGCCGCAGGGGACGCAGTATTTT
v_gene: TRBV12-5; j_gene: TRBJ2-3; d_gene: TRBD2; abundance: few; CDR3aa: CASGYGLAADTQYF; CDR3nt: TGTGCTAGTGGTTATGGACTAGCAGCAGATACGCAGTATTTT
v_gene: TRBV5-1; j_gene: TRBJ1-1; d_gene: .; abundance: .; CDR3aa: CASSVGLGTEAFF; CDR3nt: TGCGCCAGCAGCGTCGGGTTGGGCACTGAAGCTTTCTTT
v_gene: TRBV5-6; j_gene: TRBJ2-7; d_gene: TRBD1; abundance: .; CDR3aa: CASSLAGQGIEQYF; CDR3nt: TGTGCCAGCAGCCTCGCAGGACAGGGGATAGAGCAGTACTTC
v_gene: TRBV7-9; j_gene: TRBJ2-5; d_gene: .; abundance: .; CDR3aa: CASSELETQYF; CDR3nt: TGTGCCAGCAGCGAGCTAGAGACCCAGTACTTC
v_gene: TRBV14; j_gene: TRBJ2-1; d_gene: TRBD2; abundance: .; CDR3aa: CASSQDKPSGGPWQFF; CDR3nt: TGTGCCAGCAGCCAAGATAAGCCTAGCGGGGGGCCGTGGCAGTTCTTC
v_gene: TRBV29-1; j_gene: TRBJ1-1; d_gene: .; abundance: few; CDR3aa: CSVELAGNTEAFF; CDR3nt: TGCAGCGTTGAACTGGCAGGGAACACTGAAGCTTTCTTT
v_gene: TRBV5-1; j_gene: TRBJ2-2; d_gene: .; abundance: many; CDR3aa: CASSPEGGGHTGELFF; CDR3nt: TGCGCCAGCAGCCCGGAAGGGGGGGGCCACACCGGGGAGCTGTTTTTT
v_gene: TRBV7-2; j_gene: TRBJ1-1; d_gene: .; abundance: .; CDR3aa: CASSFGAPTEAFF; CDR3nt: TGTGCCAGCAGCTTCGGGGCCCCTACTGAAGCTTTCTTT
v_gene: TRBV11-2; j_gene: TRBJ1-6; d_gene: .; abundance: .; CDR3aa: CASSPVGYENSPLHF; CDR3nt: TGTGCCAGCAGCCCCGTAGGGTACGAGAATTCACCCCTCCACTTT
v_gene: TRBV4-3; j_gene: TRBJ2-3; d_gene: .; abundance: few; CDR3aa: CASSQDDTSTDTQYF; CDR3nt: TGCGCCAGCAGCCAAGATGACACGAGCACAGATACGCAGTATTTT
v_gene: TRBV5-1; j_gene: TRBJ2-5; d_gene: TRBD1; abundance: .; CDR3aa: CASSPGTGGSETQYF; CDR3nt: TGCGCCAGCAGCCCGGGGACAGGGGGATCAGAGACCCAGTACTTC
v_gene: TRBV5-5; j_gene: TRBJ1-4; d_gene: TRBD1; abundance: .; CDR3aa: CASSVDPGTDEKLFF; CDR3nt: TGTGCCAGCAGCGTGGATCCCGGGACAGATGAAAAACTGTTTTTT
v_gene: TRBV19; j_gene: TRBJ2-5; d_gene: .; abundance: .; CDR3aa: CASSGGPTIQETQYF; CDR3nt: TGTGCCAGTAGTGGGGGTCCCACGATCCAAGAGACCCAGTACTTC
v_gene: TRBV5-4; j_gene: TRBJ1-4; d_gene: TRBD1; abundance: .; CDR3aa: CASSIDRGLEKLFF; CDR3nt: TGTGCCAGCAGCATTGACAGGGGGCTTGAAAAACTGTTTTTT
v_gene: TRBV3-1; j_gene: TRBJ2-3; d_gene: .; abundance: few; CDR3aa: CASSHLTGGAADTQYF; CDR3nt: TGTGCCAGCAGCCACCTAACGGGGGGCGCGGCAGATACGCAGTATTTT
v_gene: TRBV6-2/TRBV6-3; j_gene: TRBJ2-5; d_gene: .; abundance: few; CDR3aa: CASSKRWTQYF; CDR3nt: TGTGCCAGCAGTAAACGTTGGACCCAGTACTTC
v_gene: TRBV20-1; j_gene: TRBJ2-3; d_gene: TRBD2; abundance: once; CDR3aa: CSATGGGGNTQYF; CDR3nt: TGCAGTGCCACGGGGGGGGGCGGGAATACGCAGTATTTT
v_gene: TRBV9; j_gene: TRBJ1-4; d_gene: .; abundance: .; CDR3aa: CASSTTGGGNEKLFF; CDR3nt: TGTGCCAGCAGCACAACAGGCGGGGGTAATGAAAAACTGTTTTTT
v_gene: TRBV7-8; j_gene: TRBJ1-2; d_gene: TRBD1; abundance: few; CDR3aa: CASSSPPDRGEGYTF; CDR3nt: TGTGCCAGCAGCTCCCCCCCGGACAGGGGGGAAGGCTACACCTTC
v_gene: TRBV7-2; j_gene: TRBJ2-5; d_gene: TRBD1; abundance: many; CDR3aa: CASSWGDREKETQYF; CDR3nt: TGTGCCAGCAGCTGGGGGGACAGGGAAAAAGAGACCCAGTACTTC
v_gene: TRBV5-6; j_gene: TRBJ2-2; d_gene: TRBD2; abundance: few; CDR3aa: CASSGWGLAGPGELFF; CDR3nt: TGTGCCAGCAGCGGGTGGGGACTAGCGGGCCCCGGGGAGCTGTTTTTT
v_gene: TRBV5-1; j_gene: TRBJ2-5; d_gene: .; abundance: few; CDR3aa: CASSLDQGPLRETQYF; CDR3nt: TGCGCCAGCAGCTTGGATCAGGGGCCCCTCCGGGAGACCCAGTACTTC
v_gene: TRBV4-1; j_gene: TRBJ2-3; d_gene: .; abundance: few; CDR3aa: CASRDTGITSTDTQYF; CDR3nt: TGCGCCAGCCGCGACACAGGAATTACTAGCACAGATACGCAGTATTTT
v_gene: TRBV28; j_gene: TRBJ2-3; d_gene: .; abundance: many; CDR3aa: CASGDTQYF; CDR3nt: TGTGCCAGCGGGGATACGCAGTATTTT
v_gene: TRBV7-9; j_gene: TRBJ2-5; d_gene: .; abundance: .; CDR3aa: CASSLGTGRGETQYF; CDR3nt: TGTGCCAGCAGCTTAGGGACCGGACGGGGCGAGACCCAGTACTTC
v_gene: TRBV5-1; j_gene: TRBJ2-7; d_gene: .; abundance: few; CDR3aa: CASSLGTGEQYF; CDR3nt: TGCGCCAGCAGCTTGGGTACGGGCGAGCAGTACTTC
v_gene: TRBV20-1; j_gene: TRBJ2-3; d_gene: .; abundance: many; CDR3aa: CSALGQSTDTQYF; CDR3nt: TGCAGTGCTCTCGGTCAGAGCACAGATACGCAGTATTTT
v_gene: TRBV12-3/TRBV12-4; j_gene: TRBJ1-1; d_gene: TRBD1; abundance: many; CDR3aa: CASSRTGDRTEAFF; CDR3nt: TGTGCCAGCAGTCGGACAGGGGATCGAACTGAAGCTTTCTTT
v_gene: TRBV20-1; j_gene: TRBJ2-3; d_gene: TRBD2; abundance: .; CDR3aa: CSAPGLSGGLGDTQYF; CDR3nt: TGCAGTGCTCCTGGACTGAGCGGGGGGTTGGGAGATACGCAGTATTTT
v_gene: TRBV29-1; j_gene: TRBJ1-2; d_gene: .; abundance: few; CDR3aa: CSVAISYYGYTF; CDR3nt: TGCAGCGTTGCTATAAGCTACTATGGCTACACCTTC
v_gene: TRBV20-1; j_gene: TRBJ2-2; d_gene: TRBD2; abundance: .; CDR3aa: CSASSSGGANTGELFF; CDR3nt: TGCAGTGCTAGTTCTAGCGGGGGGGCGAACACCGGGGAGCTGTTTTTT
v_gene: TRBV7-2; j_gene: TRBJ2-5; d_gene: TRBD2; abundance: .; CDR3aa: CASSLGGLAAQETQYF; CDR3nt: TGTGCCAGCAGCTTAGGAGGACTAGCGGCGCAAGAGACCCAGTACTTC